Following are 2 T cell receptor beta chains from one sample sequenced in a study of T cells in localized non-small cell lung cancer. Repertoires were generated with immunoSEQ multiplex PCR, while TCRdb's copy carries only in-frame clones and drops some. The data contain around 6,000 clones, about 91% of them seen just once; the ten biggest clones take up about 17%. The sample was peripheral blood, taken before any cancer treatment. These receptors all come from a male donor at least 60 years old with stage I lung adenocarcinoma.

This chain links TRBV4-2 with TRBJ1-4; D ambiguous. Trimming stripped 0 bases from V and 0 bases from J, with 8 bases between. Germline CDR1 and CDR2: LGHNA and YNFKEQ. This CDR3 has 16 residues. The CDR3 protein is CASSQEVGTTNEKLFF. The CDR3 DNA reads TGTGCCAGCAGCCAAGAGGTTGGTACAACTAATGAAAAACTGTTTTTT.

The gene calls are TRBV5-1 and TRBJ2-6; D remains ambiguous. The length of the CDR3 is 16 residues. Per the germline V gene, CDR1 is SGHRS and CDR2 is YFSETQ. With 0 bases removed from V and 4 bases from J, the gap between germline ends came to 11 bases. The CDR3 sequence is CASSLAGNRGANVLTF. The CDR3 nucleotides are TGCGCCAGCAGCTTGGCTGGGAATAGGGGGGCCAACGTCCTGACTTTC.